These T cell receptor beta chains were read from a single sample in a study of blood T cell repertoires in COVID-19. TCRdb's table, derived via immunoSEQ multiplex PCR, lists solely in-frame clones and lacks some. The sample lists some 130,000 clones; about three quarters were seen once. Source material: peripheral blood. These receptors all come from an elderly man with acute or convalescent COVID-19. Each CDR3 is given with its conserved first and last residue.

>TRBV28
CATAGTGGYGYTF
>TRBV4-2
CASSQEQSIYQPQHF
>TRBV27
CASSFRNSPLHF
>TRBV5-1
CASSPLGDAFSYEQYF
>TRBV9
CASSATGQGAYGYTF
>TRBV5-6
CASSLSNREAFF
>TRBV5-1
CASSLRTGIHTSAKNYGYTF
>TRBV6-1
CASSEAEGQAEYEQYF
>TRBV4-2
CASSRTGEEKLFF
>TRBV9
CASSERTSQRDTQYF
>TRBV6-5
CASSSGQYNSPLHF
>TRBV25-1
CASGGLAGAGDTQYF
>TRBV28
CASCTGPYEQYF
>TRBV27
CASSANSYEQYF
>TRBV29-1
CSVSGQQETEAFF
>TRBV27
CASSPWTSGTDTQYF
>TRBV19
CASNLGTGDQPQHF
>TRBV27
CASRTDSTDTQYF
>TRBV27
CASSLPRLAGGLDTQYF
>TRBV11-2
CASSPLDRPNEKLFF
>TRBV5-1
CASSRTVGTEAFF
>TRBV5-4
CASSRQGFNEKLFF
>TRBV7-6
CASSLAGTGENEKLFF
>TRBV5-4
CASSSGTGHRTYEQYF
>TRBV7-2
CASSLAGDQPQHF
>TRBV4-1
CASSQDQEEKLFF
>TRBV24-1
CATSDYRTDGYTF
>TRBV4-2
CASSSRPTEAFF
>TRBV5-1
CASKGEGAEKLFF
>TRBV7-2
CASSLGQTEFNSPLHF
>TRBV2
CASSAGPSTDTQYF
>TRBV9
CASSVGISGYEQYF
>TRBV6-2/TRBV6-3
CASSWSHNEQFF
>TRBV7-3
CASSLGTATHGELFF
>TRBV6-1
CASSEAGNNQPQHF
>TRBV27
CASSLRGQGAWEQFF
>TRBV4-1
CASSQVGSGRGNSPLHF
>TRBV4-3
CASSQDSGDRGIYGYTF